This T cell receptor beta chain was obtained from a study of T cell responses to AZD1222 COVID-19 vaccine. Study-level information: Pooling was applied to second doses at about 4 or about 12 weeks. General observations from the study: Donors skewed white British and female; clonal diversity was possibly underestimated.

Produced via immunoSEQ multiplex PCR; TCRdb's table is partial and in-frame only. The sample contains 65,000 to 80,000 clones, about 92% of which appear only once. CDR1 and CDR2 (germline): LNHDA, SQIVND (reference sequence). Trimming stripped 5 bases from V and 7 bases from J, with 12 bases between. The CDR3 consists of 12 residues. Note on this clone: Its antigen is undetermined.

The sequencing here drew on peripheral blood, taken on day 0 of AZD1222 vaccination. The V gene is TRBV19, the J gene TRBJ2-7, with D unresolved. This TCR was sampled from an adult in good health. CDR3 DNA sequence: TGTGCCAGTAGTGCCGCCCAGGAAGAGCAGTACTTC. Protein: CASSAAQEEQYF.